One TCR beta chain is described in this entry. Its antigen remains unknown. This sample stems from a study of monozygotic twins with inflammatory bowel disease. Study-wide findings and caveats: For repertoire similarity, concordant twins did not differ from discordant twins, possibly because power was limited.

Blood was drawn once per donor, and each sample measured 2 to 2.5 ml. Eight separate reactions for every sample produced the cDNA. UMIs with a 6-nucleotide sample barcode were added by template switching. Using the 5' RACE reads, TCRdb records one entry per CDR3 protein without DNA. The table for this sample gives 350,000 to 550,000 distinct CDR3 sequences. This TCR derives from a human donor with ulcerative colitis or Crohn's disease, or a healthy co-twin of an affected twin (not recorded which). The sample consisted of blood.

CDR3 sequence reads: CATSGTVGQPQHF. The gene calls are TRBV24-1 and TRBJ1-5; TCRdb reports TRBD1, a call that lacks DNA to check it against. The CDR3 is 13 amino acids. Germline lookup yields CDR1 KGHDR and CDR2 SFDVKD.